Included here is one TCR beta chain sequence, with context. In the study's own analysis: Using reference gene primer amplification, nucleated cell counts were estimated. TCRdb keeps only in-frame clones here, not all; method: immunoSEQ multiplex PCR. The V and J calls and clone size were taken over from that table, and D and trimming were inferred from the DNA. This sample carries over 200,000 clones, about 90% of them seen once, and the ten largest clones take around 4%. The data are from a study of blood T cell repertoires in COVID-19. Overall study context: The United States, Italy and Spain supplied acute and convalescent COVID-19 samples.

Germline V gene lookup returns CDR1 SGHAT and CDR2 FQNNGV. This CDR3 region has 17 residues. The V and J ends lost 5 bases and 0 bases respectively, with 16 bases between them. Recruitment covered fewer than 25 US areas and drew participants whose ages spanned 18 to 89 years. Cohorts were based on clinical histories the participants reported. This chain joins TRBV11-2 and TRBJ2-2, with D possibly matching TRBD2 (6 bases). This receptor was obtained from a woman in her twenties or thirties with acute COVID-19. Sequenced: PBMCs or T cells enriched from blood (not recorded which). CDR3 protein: CASSPIPGGANTGELFF. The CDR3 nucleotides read TGTGCCAGCAGCCCCATACCGGGCGGGGCGAACACCGGGGAGCTGTTTTTT.